This T cell receptor (beta chain) was sequenced in a study of cytomegalovirus exposure and HLA in healthy donors. Overall study findings and caveats: In a later analysis, specific HLA alleles were associated with 15,000 to 20,000 TCR beta sequences at a 0.05 false discovery rate. The later analysis indicated that the majority of CMV-associated TCR beta chains appeared HLA-restricted.

Of note for this clone: The antigen is undetermined.

With 60 Vbeta and 13 Jbeta primers, the PCR was carried out. Profiling relied on immunoSEQ multiplex PCR, and the TCRdb table lists in-frame clones only, not all of them. The repertoire has over 150,000 clones, 80% of them found once; the top ten carry about 9.6%. The receptor's source is a man aged 18 to 29 in good health and CMV-seropositive. Sequencing was carried out using PBMCs.

CDR3 residues: CASSYFRAGANVLTF. DNA for the CDR3: TGTGCCAGCAGTTACTTCAGGGCTGGGGCCAACGTCCTGACTTTC. The chain has TRBV6-5 and TRBJ2-6; possible D gene TRBD1, 5 bases. The V gene's germline CDR1 is MNHEY and CDR2 SVGAGI. The CDR3 spans 15 residues. Between the trimmed V and J ends, which lost 1 base and 2 bases, there was a span of 6 bases.